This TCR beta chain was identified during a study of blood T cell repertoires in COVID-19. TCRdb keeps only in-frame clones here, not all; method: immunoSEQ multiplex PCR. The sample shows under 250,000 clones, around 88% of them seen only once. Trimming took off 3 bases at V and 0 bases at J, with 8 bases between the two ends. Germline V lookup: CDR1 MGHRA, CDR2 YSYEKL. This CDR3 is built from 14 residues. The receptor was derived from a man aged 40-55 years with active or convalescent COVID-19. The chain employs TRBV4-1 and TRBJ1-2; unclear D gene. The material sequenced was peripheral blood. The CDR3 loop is CASSHRGTNYGYTF. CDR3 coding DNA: TGCGCCAGCAGCCACCGGGGAACTAACTATGGCTACACCTTC.